The 6 T cell receptor beta chains below come from one sample, sequenced in a study of T cell changes during pregnancy in multiple sclerosis. The protocol was immunoSEQ multiplex PCR, while the TCRdb copy is restricted to in-frame clones and leaves out a portion. This table has around 84,000 clones, about 94% appearing once. The sample here was peripheral blood, taken in the second trimester of pregnancy. Receptors were obtained from a female donor in good health, enrolled as a control in a pregnancy study.

This chain uses TRBV5-1 with TRBJ2-5; TRBD2 matches 7 bases. J lost 0 bases, V lost 0 bases, and 2 bases had no gene match. Germline assignment: CDR1 SGHRS and CDR2 YFSETQ. CDR3 length equals 15 residues. The CDR3 here is CASSLGAGYQETQYF. CDR3 coding DNA: TGCGCCAGCAGCTTGGGAGCGGGGTACCAAGAGACCCAGTACTTC.

The gene calls are TRBV7-9 and TRBJ2-1, with 11 nucleotides matching TRBD2. Per the germline V gene, CDR1 is SEHNR and CDR2 is FQNEAQ (reference sequence). J was trimmed by 4 bases and V by 1 base; bases with no gene match: 3. The CDR3 sequence is 16 residues long. In DNA form, the CDR3 reads TGTGCCAGCAGCTTAGGTGGGACTAGCGGATACAATGAGCAGTTCTTC. It yields the protein CASSLGGTSGYNEQFF.

The gene calls are TRBV28 and TRBJ1-1; possibly TRBD1 for D (5 bases). The V and J ends lost 5 bases and 0 bases respectively, with 16 bases between them. This CDR3 spans 16 amino acids. CDR1 is MDHEN and CDR2 is SYDVKM in the germline V gene. The CDR3 DNA sequence: TGTGCCAGCAGTCCCCCTCCCGGGGGAATGAACACTGAAGCTTTCTTT. Translated: CASSPPPGGMNTEAFF.

This rearrangement joins TRBV28 to TRBJ2-2; 8 bases line up with TRBD1. Germline values: CDR1 MDHEN, CDR2 SYDVKM. J lost 6 bases, V lost 4 bases, and 10 bases had no gene match. The CDR3 consists of 16 residues. Here the CDR3 DNA reads TGTGCCAGCAGTTCAAGACAGGGGCGGAAAGCCGGGGAGCTGTTTTTT. Translated: CASSSRQGRKAGELFF.

The gene calls are TRBV19 and TRBJ2-1, with 12 nucleotides matching TRBD2. The CDR3 is 16 amino acids. The V gene end was trimmed by 8 bases and the J gene end by 0 bases; junction bases not matched to a gene: 5. CDR1 is LNHDA and CDR2 is SQIVND in the germline V gene (reference sequence). CDR3 sequence (DNA): TGTGCCAGTCGTACTAGCGGGGGGAGCTCCTACAATGAGCAGTTCTTC. This sequence encodes CASRTSGGSSYNEQFF.

J is TRBJ1-4 and V is TRBV28; 9 positions match TRBD1. Per the germline V gene, CDR1 is MDHEN and CDR2 is SYDVKM. This CDR3 has 14 residues. V dropped 6 bases and J dropped 4; count of bases not matched to a gene: 3. The chain's CDR3 is CASSETGGNEKLFF. CDR3 sequence (DNA): TGTGCCAGCAGCGAGACAGGGGGTAATGAAAAACTGTTTTTT.